The entry that follows covers one T cell receptor beta chain sequence. This specimen belongs to a study of cytomegalovirus exposure and HLA in healthy donors. The CDR3 is 14 residues long. CDR1 and CDR2 (germline): KGHSH, LQKENI. V lost 6 bases and J 4 bases, leaving 15 bases between the germline ends. In the PCR, 60 Vbeta and 13 Jbeta primers were used. Assay: immunoSEQ multiplex PCR; the TCRdb copy retains only in-frame clones and omits some. The sample records roughly 160,000 clones, around four fifths being singletons. The chain employs TRBV18 and TRBJ1-2; D perhaps matches TRBD1 (6 bases). This receptor was identified in a man aged 30 to 45 in good health and CMV-seronegative. Source material: PBMCs. The DNA of the CDR3 is TGTGCCAGCTCTATCGACAGGTCTGGCTATGGCTACACCTTC. It yields the protein CASSIDRSGYGYTF.